This T cell receptor (beta chain) was recovered during a study of T cells in women clearing cervical HPV infection. In the study overall: Controls gave blood once infection was undetectable; cases at lesion identification.

About this clone: Antigen unknown. The CDR3 goes on 3 residues after the read ends, and that part is filled in from the germline J gene.

This CDR3 is built from 13 residues. V dropped 10 bases and J dropped 3 bases, with 12 bases sitting between them. The V gene's germline CDR1 is LNHDA and CDR2 SQIVND (reference sequence). Clones were read by immunoSEQ multiplex PCR, and TCRdb kept only the in-frame ones, dropping some. The sample shows about 36,000 clones, and 1.7% sits with its ten largest clones. Study-wide findings and caveats: Timing of associations relative to infection is unclear; T-cell subsets were not isolated.

The receptor was isolated from a woman aged 18 to 75 with a cervical HPV16 infection that either progressed to CIN3+ or cleared (not recorded which). The chain is built from TRBV19 and TRBJ2-2; D not certain. The sequencing input was blood buffy coat. The CDR3 DNA, read in part, is TGTGCCACCCTATCTCAGGACACCGGGGAG. It codes for CATLSQDTGE. The entire CDR3 is CATLSQDTGELFF.